These T cell receptor beta chains were read from a single sample in a study of T cell repertoires in cytomegalovirus infection. From the reads, TCRdb called clonotypes with MiXCR, one entry per CDR3 protein. The sample includes roughly 570,000 distinct CDR3 sequences, 40% of them seen just once. Their specific antigens are unknown. The material was cultured PBMCs, obtained from culture after CMV antigen stimulation. The origin of the receptors is a human donor in good health (CMV status not recorded). Some clones in this sample may be carry-over from other donors' samples. Both conserved end residues are part of each CDR3. The order of the fields is J gene, clone size, D gene, V gene, CDR3 DNA, CDR3 protein. D genes are given only for firm matches. Part of the rows lack a size; the others show once, few, many or a class for expanded clones.

TRBJ1-1 NA NA TRBV27 TGTGCCAGCAGTTCCCTTTTATTTGGGAGGACTGAAGCTTTCTTT CASSSLLFGRTEAFF
TRBJ2-1 few NA TRBV19 TGTGCCAGTAGCTGGGTAGTTGGCTCCTACAATGAGCAGTTCTTC CASSWVVGSYNEQFF
TRBJ2-7 NA TRBD1 TRBV20-1 TGCAGTGCACCTCCTCCGGGACAGGGAGGTTACGAGCAGTACTTC CSAPPPGQGGYEQYF
TRBJ2-6 NA NA TRBV20-1 TGCAGTGCTAGACCCTCTGGGGCCAACGTCCTGACTTTC CSARPSGANVLTF
TRBJ1-1 few NA TRBV7-9 TGTGCCAGCAGCTTAGGGGAGGAGGACACTGAAGCTTTCTTT CASSLGEEDTEAFF
TRBJ2-7 NA NA TRBV30 TGTGCCTGGAGTGTCAGCGAGCAGTACTTC CAWSVSEQYF
TRBJ1-6 NA TRBD1 TRBV10-3 TGTGCCATCAGTGAGGACGATTTGACAGGGGCTTCCTATAATTCACCCCTCCACTTT CAISEDDLTGASYNSPLHF
TRBJ1-1 NA NA TRBV27 TGTGCCAGCAGTTTCGTCGGACAGACCGGCACTGAAGCTTTCTTT CASSFVGQTGTEAFF
TRBJ2-1 NA TRBD2 TRBV12-3/TRBV12-4 TGTGCCAGCAGTAGAGGGACGGGGGGTAACTCCTACAATGAGCAGTTCTTC CASSRGTGGNSYNEQFF
TRBJ2-5 NA TRBD1 TRBV7-4 TGTGCCAGCAGCCCTGGGGATGGACAGGGCATCCAAGAGACCCAGTACTTC CASSPGDGQGIQETQYF
TRBJ2-5 NA TRBD2 TRBV6-6 TGTGCCAGCAGCTCCCGGACTAGTCTGTTGGAGACCCAGTACTTC CASSSRTSLLETQYF
TRBJ1-1 NA TRBD1 TRBV5-6 TGTGCCAGCAGCGGATTTGACAGGGTGAACACTGAAGCTTTCTTT CASSGFDRVNTEAFF
TRBJ1-5 NA NA TRBV12-3/TRBV12-4 TGTGCCAGCAGTCCATCTATGGGCTCCAATCAGCCCCAGCATTTT CASSPSMGSNQPQHF
TRBJ2-1 few TRBD2 TRBV6-2/TRBV6-3 TGTGCCAGCAGTTACTCCTTTAGCGGGAGAAGGAACAATGAGCAGTTCTTC CASSYSFSGRRNNEQFF